This T cell receptor beta chain was obtained from a study of blood T cell repertoires in COVID-19. Study context: Donors in the United States, Italy and Spain gave samples during acute or convalescent COVID-19. T cells, B-cell-depleted T cells, or PBMCs supplied cDNA or gDNA.

In the original analysis: Nucleated cell number was recorded as an estimate derived from reference gene primer amplification. TCRdb keeps only in-frame clones here, not all; method: immunoSEQ multiplex PCR. From that table come the V and J calls and clone size; the DNA was used to work out D and trimming. The table includes about 200,000 clones, approximately 80% detected once. Germline CDR1 SGHTA, CDR2 FQGTGA. V shed 4 bases and J 2 bases; nucleotides not matched to a gene: 4. The CDR3 is made up of 15 amino acids. The V and J genes are TRBV7-3 and TRBJ2-3, with 9 bases identical to TRBD2. The sequenced sample consisted of peripheral blood. The TCR originated in a man aged 50 or older with active or convalescent COVID-19. The CDR3 protein is CASSSGLAITDTQYF. Written as DNA, the CDR3 is TGTGCCAGCAGCTCGGGACTAGCCATCACAGATACGCAGTATTTT.